This T cell receptor beta chain was documented in a study of T cell changes during pregnancy in multiple sclerosis. Assay: immunoSEQ multiplex PCR; the TCRdb copy retains only in-frame clones and omits some. This table has over 50,000 clones, about 87% appearing once. Per the germline V gene, CDR1 is SGDLS and CDR2 is YYNGEE. V was trimmed by 5 bases and J by 3 bases, leaving 17 bases between them. The CDR3 length is 15 residues. The chain employs TRBV9 and TRBJ2-5, with D perhaps matching TRBD2 (6 bases). Source: peripheral blood, taken in the first trimester of pregnancy. The TCR sequence derives from a female donor in good health, enrolled as a control in a pregnancy study. Here the CDR3 reads CASSAYRDLEETQYF. CDR3 nucleotide sequence: TGTGCCAGCAGTGCTTACCGGGACTTGGAAGAGACCCAGTACTTC.